Shown below are 17 T cell receptor beta chains from a single sample sequenced in a study of technical replicates of blood from a handful of donors. TCRdb's table, derived via immunoSEQ multiplex PCR, lists solely in-frame clones and lacks some. The repertoire holds around 80,000 clones, with 95% to 98% as singletons. The sample consisted of T cells isolated from PBMCs. These receptors were taken from a human donor in good health.

The chain is built from TRBV5-1 and TRBJ2-7; D may be TRBD2 (5 bases). The CDR3 loop spans 14 amino acids. Germline loops: CDR1 SGHRS, CDR2 YFSETQ. V lost 0 bases and J lost 6, with 13 bases in between. Written as DNA, the CDR3 is TGCGCCAGCAGCTTGGGAGGGCCCGCCTCCGAGCAGTACTTC. Residues: CASSLGGPASEQYF.

This clone has a single count. V and J are TRBV27 and TRBJ2-3, with D possibly matching TRBD1 (6 bases). Germline V CDR1 and CDR2: MNHEY, SMNVEV (reference sequence). The V end lost 7 bases, the J end lost 5 bases, and 16 bases lay between the germline ends. This CDR3 is built from 14 residues. The CDR3 DNA reads TGTGCCAGCACGGTCAGGGGTATTGGAGATACGCAGTATTTT. As protein: CASTVRGIGDTQYF.

The chain carries TRBV4-2 and TRBJ2-7, with 10 bases matching TRBD2. CDR3 length equals 18 residues. Germline trimming cut 4 bases from V and 0 bases from J; bases unmatched to any gene: 12. CDR1 and CDR2 (germline): LGHNA, YNFKEQ. The CDR3 loop reads CASSPHLRTSGSSYEQYF. Here the CDR3 DNA reads TGTGCCAGCAGCCCCCATCTGAGGACTAGCGGTAGCTCCTACGAGCAGTACTTC.

The chain has TRBV13 and TRBJ2-7; 7 bases fit TRBD1. Germline assignment: CDR1 PRHDT and CDR2 FYEKMQ (reference sequence). After removal of 5 bases from V and 2 bases from J, the junction contained 6 bases not matched to a gene. This CDR3 comprises 14 residues. CDR3 sequence: CASSPPGTAYEQYF. CDR3 DNA: TGTGCCAGCAGCCCACCGGGGACAGCCTACGAGCAGTACTTC.

The chain couples TRBV6-1 to TRBJ1-5; D call uncertain. The CDR3 spans 15 residues. Deletions cut 6 bases from V and 0 bases from J, with 12 bases between. Germline CDR1 reads MNHNS; CDR2 reads SASEGT. For the CDR3, the DNA is TGTGCCAGCAGCCCTACCGAATATAGCAATCAGCCCCAGCATTTT. Amino acids: CASSPTEYSNQPQHF.

The chain joins TRBV18 to TRBJ2-7; 7 positions agree with TRBD1. The CDR3 spans 15 residues. With V trimmed by 3 bases and J by 0 bases, 5 bases remained unmatched. Germline values: CDR1 KGHSH, CDR2 LQKENI. The CDR3 nucleotides read TGTGCCAGCTCACCCCGACAGGGTAGCTCCTACGAGCAGTACTTC. It specifies CASSPRQGSSYEQYF.

The chain links TRBV7-3 to TRBJ2-3; the match to TRBD2 covers 8 bases. CDR1 is SGHTA and CDR2 is FQGTGA in the germline V gene. The V and J ends lost 4 bases and 3 bases, in that order; junction bases with no gene match: 12. The CDR3 is made up of 17 amino acids. CDR3 sequence: CASSSTGGGGTTDTQYF. The CDR3 DNA reads as TGTGCCAGCAGCTCTACGGGCGGCGGGGGGACAACAGATACGCAGTATTTT. Full variable domain (outside the CDR3, taken from reference TRBV7-3 and TRBJ2-3): GAGVSQTPSNKVTEKGKYVELRCDPISGHTALYWYRQSLGQGPEFLIYFQGTGAADDSGLPNDRFFAVRPEGSVSTLKIQRTERGDSAVYLCASSSTGGGGTTDTQYFGPGTRLTVL.

J is TRBJ1-2 and V is TRBV30; D is unresolved. The CDR3 covers 14 residues. Trimming pared 0 bases from V and 8 bases from J, leaving 16 bases between. Germline CDR1 is GTSNPN and CDR2 is SVGIG (reference sequence). CDR3 in amino acids: CAWSVYTQMGGYTF. Here the CDR3 DNA reads TGTGCCTGGAGTGTATACACGCAGATGGGCGGCTACACCTTC.

The V call is TRBV6-6, the J call TRBJ2-7; tentatively, D is TRBD2 (6 bases). The CDR3 is made up of 15 amino acids. V dropped 3 bases and J dropped 6 bases, with 18 bases sitting between them. The germline V gene has CDR1 MNHNY and CDR2 SVGAGI (reference sequence). The CDR3 DNA reads TGTGCCAGCAGTTATTTTGCGGGCGGAGGGTCCGAGCAGTACTTC. As protein: CASSYFAGGGSEQYF.

The V and J genes are TRBV9 and TRBJ2-7, with D hard to call. Germline-derived CDR1 and CDR2 are SGDLS and YYNGEE. Trimming pared 3 bases from V and 3 bases from J, leaving 7 bases between. This CDR3 is built from 12 residues. This chain's CDR3 is CASSDGGYEQYF. CDR3 bases: TGTGCCAGCAGCGACGGCGGCTACGAGCAGTACTTC.

The chain uses TRBV19 and TRBJ1-4, with D possibly TRBD1 on 6 matching bases. The germline V gene has CDR1 LNHDA and CDR2 SQIVND (reference sequence). Trimming stripped 9 bases from V and 2 bases from J, with 10 bases between. The CDR3 is 13 residues long. The CDR3 DNA reads TGTGCCAGCCGGGACATGACTAATGAAAAACTGTTTTTT. Its translation is CASRDMTNEKLFF. The entire variable domain, with the rest obtained from reference TRBV19 and TRBJ1-4, is as follows: DGGITQSPKYLFRKEGQNVTLSCEQNLNHDAMYWYRQDPGQGLRLIYYSQIVNDFQKGDIAEGYSVSREKKESFPLTVTSAQKNPTAFYLCASRDMTNEKLFFGSGTQLSVL.

This chain connects TRBV27 to TRBJ1-1, with TRBD1 identical over 8 bases. This CDR3 has 12 residues. Unmatched junction bases numbered 1, after V lost 6 bases and J lost 4 bases. CDR1 and CDR2 (germline): MNHEY, SMNVEV (reference sequence). The CDR3 DNA is TGTGCCAGCAGCACAGGGGGCACTGAAGCTTTCTTT. Translating gives CASSTGGTEAFF.

In its sample, this clone was seen once. The chain links TRBV7-9 to TRBJ2-1, with a possible D match to TRBD2 (5 bases). Germline V gives CDR1 SEHNR, CDR2 FQNEAQ (reference sequence). V was cut by 3 bases and J by 9 bases, with 9 bases left in between. The CDR3 loop spans 12 amino acids. The CDR3 DNA is TGTGCCAGCAGCTTTCACAGCGGTGAGCAGTTCTTC. Translating gives CASSFHSGEQFF.

This clone is a singleton in its sample. The rearrangement links TRBV5-5 to TRBJ1-3; a possible D gene is TRBD1 (5 bases). There are 16 residues in the CDR3. Germline CDR1 SGHKS, CDR2 YYEKEE (reference sequence). Trimming shortened V by 0 bases and J by 5 bases, and 15 bases separated the two germline ends. The CDR3 coding sequence is TGTGCCAGCAGCTTGGCTGGGGGGAGCGGGAGAAACACCATATATTTT. It specifies CASSLAGGSGRNTIYF.

Concerning this clone: At one end, the junction sequence differs from germline, possibly due to a read error. The J gene is TRBJ2-5, the V gene TRBV7-7; D gene unclear. Germline V gene data show CDR1 as SSHAT and CDR2 as FNYEAQ (reference sequence). CDR3 length equals 16 residues. CDR3 protein: CASSLGTAASQETQYF. The CDR3 DNA is TGTGCTAGCAGCTTGGGTACAGCAGCCTCTCAAGAGACCCAGTACTTC. The full variable domain, its missing parts supplied by reference TRBV7-7 and TRBJ2-5, is GAGVSQSPRYKVTKRGQDVTLRCDPISSHATLYWYQQALGQGPEFLTYFNYEAQPDKSGLPSDRFSAERPEGSISTLTIQRTEQRDSAMYRCASSLGTAASQETQYFGPGTRLLVL.

Regarding this clone: The junction shows a germline mismatch at one end, possibly a read error. The rearrangement uses TRBV2 and TRBJ1-6; no firm D call. Per germline, CDR1 SNHLY and CDR2 FYNNEI. This CDR3 contains 14 residues. CDR3 nucleotides: TGTGCTAGCATGCGGGATGCCGCAAATTCACCCCTCCACTTT. Its translation is CASMRDAANSPLHF.

The rearrangement joins TRBV5-8 to TRBJ2-7; 8 bases match TRBD2. The CDR3 consists of 15 residues. From germline, CDR1 is SGHTS and CDR2 YDEGEE. V shed 3 bases, J shed 4 bases, and the junction held 9 bases outside the gene matches. The CDR3 sequence is CASSSTSGGAYEQYF. The CDR3 DNA reads TGTGCCAGCAGCTCGACCAGCGGGGGTGCTTACGAGCAGTACTTC. Full variable domain (missing parts from reference TRBV5-8 and TRBJ2-7): EAGVTQSPTHLIKTRGQQATLRCSPISGHTSVYWYQQALGLGLQFLLWYDEGEERNRGNFPPRFSGRQFPNYSSELNVNALELEDSALYLCASSSTSGGAYEQYFGPGTRLTVT.